This record looks at one T cell receptor beta chain sequence and its context. This specimen belongs to a study of blood T cell repertoires in COVID-19. Across the whole study: The samples span acute and convalescent COVID-19 from the United States, Italy and Spain. T cells, B-cell-depleted T cells, or PBMCs provided the cDNA or gDNA that served as material.

Original processing methods: Amplification of reference gene primers was used by the study to estimate nucleated cell counts. The repertoire was sequenced with immunoSEQ multiplex PCR; TCRdb's copy has only in-frame clones and lacks some. V and J calls plus clone size are reproduced from that table; the DNA served to infer D and trimming. Altogether fewer than 250,000 clones are present, 65% to 85% being singletons, with the ten largest covering more than 5.5%. Germline V gene data show CDR1 as SGDLS and CDR2 as YYNGEE. This CDR3 contains 14 residues. The V segment lost 3 bases and the J segment 1 base; nucleotides outside the gene matches: 3.

Sequenced input: peripheral blood. The receptor was isolated from a human donor in a cohort sampled during active COVID-19. V gene TRBV9 combines with J gene TRBJ2-7; 8 positions agree with TRBD1. The CDR3: CASSGRTGSYEQYF. CDR3 coding DNA: TGTGCCAGCAGCGGCCGGACAGGGTCCTACGAGCAGTACTTC.